The 18 T cell receptor beta chains listed next were all sequenced from one sample in a study of T cell repertoires in cytomegalovirus infection. TCRdb processed the reads anew with MiXCR; each CDR3 protein has one entry. The profile shows 750,000 to 900,000 distinct CDR3 sequences, roughly 28% of them singletons. For these TCRs, the target antigens are not known. Material: cultured CD8+ T cells from PBMCs, obtained from culture after CMV antigen stimulation. Every receptor here comes from a human donor in good health (CMV status not recorded). Some clones in this sample may be carry-over from other donors' samples.

The chain couples TRBV7-2 to TRBJ2-5; 8 nucleotides align to TRBD1. V lost 7 bases to trimming and J lost 5 bases; unmatched junction nucleotides: 12. The CDR3 consists of 15 residues. Germline lookup yields CDR1 SGHTA and CDR2 FQGNSA. CDR3 protein: CASTASAGGEETQYF. The CDR3 DNA reads TGTGCCAGCACCGCGTCCGCAGGGGGCGAGGAGACCCAGTACTTC. The full variable domain, with the rest looked up from reference TRBV7-2 and TRBJ2-5, is GAGVSQSPSNKVTEKGKDVELRCDPISGHTALYWYRQSLGQGLEFLIYFQGNSAPDKSGLPSDRFSAERTGGSVSTLTIQRTQQEDSAVYLCASTASAGGEETQYFGPGTRLLVL.

V gene TRBV19 combines with J gene TRBJ1-1; D might be TRBD1 (5 bases). Per the germline V gene, CDR1 is LNHDA and CDR2 is SQIVND (reference sequence). CDR3 length: 17 amino acids. The CDR3 DNA reads as TGTGCGTCGGGGAATGGGGGTTTTATTCGGAAGGACACTGAAGCTTTCTTT. This gives the protein CASGNGGFIRKDTEAFF. Variable domain in full (rest from reference TRBV19 and TRBJ1-1): DGGITQSPKYLFRKEGQNVTLSCEQNLNHDAMYWYRQDPGQGLRLIYYSQIVNDFQKGDIAEGYSVSREKKESFPLTVTSAQKNPTAFYLCASGNGGFIRKDTEAFFGQGTRLTVV.

The rearrangement links TRBV19 to TRBJ1-1, with D possibly being TRBD1 (6 bases). CDR1 LNHDA and CDR2 SQIVND come from the germline V gene (reference sequence). The CDR3 runs to 13 residues. The V end lost 11 bases, the J end lost 5 bases, and 18 bases lay between the germline ends. This chain's CDR3 is CAVLGRGITEAFF. The CDR3 nucleotides read TGTGCCGTACTAGGGAGGGGGATTACTGAAGCTTTCTTT.

CDR3: CAIGPIGQNSGNTIYF. Here the CDR3 DNA reads TGTGCCATCGGACCTATAGGACAAAACTCTGGAAACACCATATATTTT. This chain links TRBV10-3 with TRBJ1-3, with D tentatively TRBD1 (5 bases). With 8 bases removed from V and 0 bases from J, the gap between germline ends came to 17 bases. Germline CDR1 ENHRY, CDR2 SYGVKD. The CDR3 is made up of 16 amino acids.

This clonotype has just a few counts. V and J are TRBV7-9 and TRBJ1-1; D gene uncertain. V shed 8 bases and J shed 3 bases, with 10 bases lying between them. Looked up from germline, CDR1 is SEHNR and CDR2 is FQNEAQ (reference sequence). This CDR3 contains 12 residues. CDR3 nucleotides: TGTGCCAGCGGGTATGTTGACACTGAAGCTTTCTTT. It specifies CASGYVDTEAFF.

The chain couples TRBV29-1 to TRBJ1-1; no firm D call. CDR3 size: 13 residues. Trimming took 1 base from V and 0 from J, leaving 6 bases between them. The germline CDR1 and CDR2 sequences are SQVTM and ANQGSEA. This chain's CDR3 is CSVEGGMNTEAFF. The CDR3 DNA follows: TGCAGCGTTGAAGGAGGGATGAACACTGAAGCTTTCTTT.

Only a few counts were recorded for this clonotype. The genes are TRBV6-2 or TRBV6-3 and TRBJ2-7, with 13 nucleotides matching TRBD2. Germline V gives CDR1 MNHEY, CDR2 SVGEGT. This CDR3 is built from 18 residues. After removal of 7 bases from V and 0 bases from J, the junction contained 12 bases not matched to a gene. The CDR3 region has the DNA TGTGCCAGCACCAAGGGACTAGCGGGGATACTGACCTCCTACGAGCAGTACGTC. It is translated as CASTKGLAGILTSYEQYV.

This sequence joins TRBV5-1 and TRBJ2-7, with D possibly matching TRBD2 (6 bases). CDR1 is SGHRS, CDR2 YFSETQ, per germline. The germline V and J ends were trimmed by 2 bases and 5 bases, with 11 bases remaining between them. CDR3 size: 13 residues. The CDR3 DNA reads as TGCGCCAGCAGCTTAATCGGGGGAGACGAGCAGTACGTC. Its protein product is CASSLIGGDEQYV.

Remarks on this clonotype: One end of the junction is discordant with germline, which a read error may explain. The chain couples TRBV7-6 to TRBJ1-2; no clear D gene. The germline V gene encodes CDR1 SGHVS and CDR2 FNYEAQ. This CDR3 has 12 residues. The CDR3 reads CASILNISLYTF. The CDR3 DNA sequence: TGTGCCAGCATCTTAAATATTTCACTCTACACCTTC.

This sequence joins TRBV27 and TRBJ1-1; 11 bases fit TRBD1. J was trimmed by 3 bases and V by 8 bases; bases with no gene match: 8. Germline-derived CDR1 and CDR2 are MNHEY and SMNVEV (reference sequence). The CDR3 runs 15 residues. The CDR3 bases are TGTGCCAGCCCCCCGGACAGGGGGCTCGACACTGAAGCTTTCTTT. It is translated as CASPPDRGLDTEAFF.

Only a few counts were recorded for this clonotype. The rearrangement uses TRBV19 and TRBJ1-5; D is unclear. V was shortened by 7 bases and J by 0 bases, with 19 bases between the two germline ends. Germline assignment: CDR1 LNHDA and CDR2 SQIVND (reference sequence). The CDR3 has 17 residues. The CDR3 protein is CASTLDPPLYSNQPQHF. CDR3 DNA sequence: TGTGCCAGTACCTTGGACCCACCACTTTATAGCAATCAGCCCCAGCATTTT.

Written as DNA, the CDR3 is TGTGCCAGCAGTTTCTGGTTTGATTATGGCTACACCTTC. Residues: CASSFWFDYGYTF. The chain combines TRBV12-3 or TRBV12-4 with TRBJ1-2; D is ambiguous. The length of the CDR3 is 13 residues. V was pared by 3 bases and J by 5 bases, with 10 bases between.

The chain links TRBV2 to TRBJ2-1; either TRBD1 or TRBD2 may supply D (5 bases each). Germline values: CDR1 SNHLY, CDR2 FYNNEI. The CDR3 runs 14 residues. Trimming stripped 5 bases from V and 5 bases from J, with 13 bases between. The CDR3 DNA reads as TGTGCCAGCAGTAAGAGGGGAACTAACAATGAGCAGTTCTTC. It codes for CASSKRGTNNEQFF.

This clonotype has a count of ten or more. The genes are TRBV7-9 and TRBJ2-2, with 8 positions matching TRBD1. J lost 3 bases, V lost 5 bases, and 8 bases had no gene match. The V gene's germline CDR1 is SEHNR and CDR2 FQNEAQ (reference sequence). CDR3 length: 16 residues. CDR3 protein: CASSVPGGLDTGELFF. The DNA for the CDR3 is TGTGCCAGCAGCGTTCCAGGGGGCTTAGACACCGGGGAGCTGTTTTTT.

V gene TRBV27 combines with J gene TRBJ2-2; 9 nucleotides align to TRBD2. The germline gives CDR1 MNHEY, CDR2 SMNVEV (reference sequence). Trimming took 5 bases from V and 5 from J; bases not matched to a gene: 9. The CDR3 length is 16 residues. Here the CDR3 reads CASSRAGGPKTGELFF. As DNA, the CDR3 is TGTGCCAGCAGTAGGGCGGGGGGGCCAAAAACCGGGGAGCTGTTTTTT.

This clonotype has only a few counts. V and J are TRBV12-3 or TRBV12-4 and TRBJ2-3, with D tentatively TRBD1 (5 bases). V was cut by 4 bases and J by 10 bases, with 12 bases left in between. This CDR3 spans 12 amino acids. The CDR3 region is CASSYGGAAQYF. For the CDR3, the DNA is TGTGCCAGCAGTTACGGTGGGGCGGCGCAGTATTTT.

This sequence joins TRBV7-2 and TRBJ1-3; D is possibly TRBD1 (5 bases). The CDR3 runs to 14 residues. Germline V CDR1 and CDR2: SGHTA, FQGNSA. Trimming removed 2 bases from V and 2 bases from J, with 7 bases in between. CDR3 in DNA: TGTGCCAGCAGCTTATTGGGGCCTGGAAACACCATATATTTT. Amino acid sequence: CASSLLGPGNTIYF.

The gene calls are TRBV5-6 and TRBJ2-4; D remains ambiguous. The CDR3 runs 16 residues. V lost 0 bases to trimming and J lost 3 bases, with 13 bases between them. Per germline, CDR1 SGHDT and CDR2 YYEEEE. Here the CDR3 DNA reads TGTGCCAGCAGCTTGGCGCTCGGACGCGGCAAAAACATTCAGTACTTC. Its translation: CASSLALGRGKNIQYF. Full variable domain (remainder filled in from reference TRBV5-6 and TRBJ2-4): DAGVTQSPTHLIKTRGQQVTLRCSPKSGHDTVSWYQQALGQGPQFIFQYYEEEERQRGNFPDRFSGHQFPNYSSELNVNALLLGDSALYLCASSLALGRGKNIQYFGAGTRLSVL.